These T cell receptor beta chains were read from a single sample in a study of T cell responses to AZD1222 COVID-19 vaccine. TCRdb's copy holds only in-frame clones and misses some; the assay was immunoSEQ multiplex PCR. The data hold about 140,000 clones, with about 89% observed a single time. Sequenced material: peripheral blood, taken 28 days after the second dose of the MenACWY control vaccine. The receptors come from an adult who received the MenACWY meningococcal vaccine as a control. Each CDR3 is given with its conserved first and last residue. Fields, in order: J gene, V gene, clone size, D gene, CDR3 DNA, CDR3 protein. The D gene is left open where the match is weak. Only part of the rows carry a size: once, few, many, or a class if the clone is expanded.

TRBJ1-1 TRBV24-1 NA TRBD1 TGTGCCACCAGTGAGGGCGGGCAGGGGGACACTGAAGCTTTCTTT CATSEGGQGDTEAFF
TRBJ2-5 TRBV11-2 NA TRBD2 TGTGCCAGCAGCTATCGGCACGATAGCGGGAGTGGGAAGACCCAGTACTTC CASSYRHDSGSGKTQYF
TRBJ1-1 TRBV6-2/TRBV6-3 NA NA TGTGCCAGCAGTTACCGCCGGTCCACTGAAGCTTTCTTT CASSYRRSTEAFF
TRBJ2-3 TRBV10-3 NA NA TGTGCCATCCAGGACAGACACCGCACAGATACGCAGTATTTT CAIQDRHRTDTQYF
TRBJ2-7 TRBV7-2 NA TRBD2 TGTGCCAGCAGCTTCGGGACTAGCGGGGGAGTTCCCTACGAGCAGTACTTC CASSFGTSGGVPYEQYF
TRBJ2-4 TRBV7-2 NA TRBD2 TGTGCCAGCAGCTTAGCAGGAGAGGGACTAGCTGACCCACTAGCCAAAAACATTCAGTACTTC CASSLAGEGLADPLAKNIQYF
TRBJ1-5 TRBV6-5 NA NA TGTGCCAGCAGTAGGGGACGTCTACCCAATCAGCCCCAGCATTTT CASSRGRLPNQPQHF
TRBJ2-1 TRBV2 NA NA TGTGCCAGCACAGACAGGGGAGGGCTCAATGAGCAGTTCTTC CASTDRGGLNEQFF
TRBJ1-4 TRBV28 NA NA TGTGCCACCTCCTTCCGACTAGGCTTGAGTGAAAAACTGTTTTTT CATSFRLGLSEKLFF
TRBJ1-5 TRBV6-2/TRBV6-3 NA NA TGTGCCAGCAGTTATCGGGGGACAAATCAGCCCCAGCATTTT CASSYRGTNQPQHF
TRBJ1-2 TRBV28 NA NA TGTGCCAGCAGTGTTGGGGGGCGCACTGGCTACACCTTC CASSVGGRTGYTF
TRBJ2-7 TRBV27 NA NA TGTGCCAGCAGTCCACCCTACGAGCAGTACTTC CASSPPYEQYF
TRBJ1-2 TRBV10-3 NA TRBD1 TGTGCCATCAGTGACAAGGGACAGACAAACTATGGCTACACCTTC CAISDKGQTNYGYTF
TRBJ1-1 TRBV6-5 NA NA TGTGCCAGCAGTTTACAGGGAGACGAAGCTTTCTTT CASSLQGDEAFF
TRBJ2-5 TRBV10-3 NA TRBD2 TGTGCCATCAGTGATCTGACTAGCGGTCAAGAGACCCAGTACTTC CAISDLTSGQETQYF
TRBJ2-4 TRBV4-3 NA TRBD2 TGCGCCAGCAGCCAAGATCTGGCTAGCGGGGGCCGAGAGGCTTTAGCCAAAAACATTCAGTACTTC CASSQDLASGGREALAKNIQYF
TRBJ2-2 TRBV11-1 NA NA TGTGCCAGCAGCCGCCCCACCGGGGCGGGCGGGGAGCTGTTTTTT CASSRPTGAGGELFF
TRBJ2-5 TRBV28 NA NA TGTGCCAGCAGTTTCTTTCGTTCTCGCCAGAACCAAGAGACCCAGTACTTC CASSFFRSRQNQETQYF
TRBJ2-3 TRBV27 NA TRBD1 TGTGCCAGCAGTCCCAGTGGGACAGAACTACGCACAGATACGCAGTATTTT CASSPSGTELRTDTQYF
TRBJ2-2 TRBV28 NA NA TGTGCCAGCAGATTATCGGGGTACGCGAACACCGGGGAGCTGTTTTTT CASRLSGYANTGELFF
TRBJ2-2 TRBV7-2 NA NA TGTGCCAGCAGCCCGGACACCGGGGAGCTGTTTTTT CASSPDTGELFF
TRBJ2-1 TRBV29-1 NA TRBD1 TGCAGCGTTGAAGGGACAGGGCGTTGGAATGAGCAGTTCTTC CSVEGTGRWNEQFF
TRBJ2-1 TRBV2 NA TRBD2 TGTGCCAGCGGGGGGGCTAGCGGGGACAATGAGCAGTTCTTC CASGGASGDNEQFF
TRBJ1-2 TRBV4-1 few NA TGCGCCAGCAGCCCAGCGGTTCCGGGATATGGCTACACCTTC CASSPAVPGYGYTF
TRBJ1-4 TRBV18 NA NA TGTGCCAGCTCACGGGAGGAAGTTAATGAAAAACTGTTTTTT CASSREEVNEKLFF
TRBJ1-2 TRBV6-5 NA NA TGTGCCAGCAGTAACCGGGACCCTAACTATGGCTACACCTTC CASSNRDPNYGYTF
TRBJ2-7 TRBV11-1 NA NA TGTGCCAGCAGCTTAGTCCATGTTCTCTCCTACGAGCAGTACTTC CASSLVHVLSYEQYF
TRBJ2-7 TRBV10-2 NA NA TGCGCCAGCAGTGAGTTGGCAGGGGTAGGGTACGAGCAGTACTTC CASSELAGVGYEQYF
TRBJ1-1 TRBV12-3/TRBV12-4 NA NA TGTGCCAGCAGTTTAGTTTCCAGTGAAGCTTTCTTT CASSLVSSEAFF
TRBJ2-4 TRBV9 NA TRBD1 TGTGCCAGCAGCGCGGGACAGGGGGCGAACATTCAGTACTTC CASSAGQGANIQYF
TRBJ1-1 TRBV3-1/TRBV3-2 NA NA TGTGCCAGCAGCCAAGGGTTAGGACAGAACACTGAAGCTTTCTTT CASSQGLGQNTEAFF
TRBJ2-7 TRBV11-2 NA NA TGTGCCAGCAGCTCCCCCTACGAGCAGTACTTC CASSSPYEQYF
TRBJ2-3 TRBV29-1 NA TRBD2 TGCAGCGCTTGGACTAGCGGGGGGGATACGCAGTATTTT CSAWTSGGDTQYF